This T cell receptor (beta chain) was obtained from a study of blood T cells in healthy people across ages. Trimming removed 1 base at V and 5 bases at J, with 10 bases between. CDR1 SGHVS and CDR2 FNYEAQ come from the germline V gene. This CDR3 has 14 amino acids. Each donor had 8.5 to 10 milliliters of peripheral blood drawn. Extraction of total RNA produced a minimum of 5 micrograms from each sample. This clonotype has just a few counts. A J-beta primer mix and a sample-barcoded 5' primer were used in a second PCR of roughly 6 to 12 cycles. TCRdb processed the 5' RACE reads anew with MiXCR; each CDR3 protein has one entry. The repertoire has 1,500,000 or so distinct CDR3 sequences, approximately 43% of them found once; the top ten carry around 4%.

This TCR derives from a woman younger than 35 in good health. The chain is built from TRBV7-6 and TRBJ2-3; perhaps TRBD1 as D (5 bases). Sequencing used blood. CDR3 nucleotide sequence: TGTGCCAGCAGCTTAGGGGGCCCCTTAGATACGCAGTATTTT. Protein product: CASSLGGPLDTQYF.